Listed here is a single T cell receptor beta chain. The sample belongs to a study of blood T cell repertoires in COVID-19. In the study overall: Nucleic acid was either cDNA or gDNA, and it came from T cells, B-cell-depleted T cells, or PBMCs.

Per the study methods: Amplification of reference gene primers provided the estimated nucleated cell counts. Produced via immunoSEQ multiplex PCR; TCRdb's table is partial and in-frame only. From that table come the V and J calls and clone size; the DNA was used to work out D and trimming. The sample records some 80,000 clones, 75% to 85% being singletons. Germline CDR1 is SNHLY and CDR2 is FYNNEI. The CDR3 runs 13 residues. J lost 4 bases, V lost 7 bases, and 4 bases had no gene match. The receptor was isolated from a woman aged 40 to 49 with active or convalescent COVID-19. The genes are TRBV2 and TRBJ2-1; 7 nucleotides line up with TRBD2. Sequenced material: peripheral blood. CDR3 bases: TGTGCCAGCATGGCGGGGGTGTACAATGAGCAGTTCTTC. It yields the protein CASMAGVYNEQFF.